A selection of T cell receptor beta chains follows, all from one sample in a study of blood T cell repertoires in COVID-19. The method was immunoSEQ multiplex PCR; TCRdb's version includes in-frame clones alone and lacks a portion of them. The table lists under 300,000 clones, 90% of them singletons. Sequences were obtained from peripheral blood. The receptor set was obtained from a woman aged 55-69 years with COVID-19, enrolled during active disease. Each CDR3 is given with its conserved first and last residue.

j_call | v_call | cdr3_aa
TRBJ1-6 | TRBV7-2 | CASSLRGGQNNSPLHF
TRBJ1-6 | TRBV6-2/TRBV6-3 | CASSWEGHSPLHF
TRBJ1-1 | TRBV20-1 | CSASKGAEAFF
TRBJ2-1 | TRBV9 | CASSARPSGGQHNEQFF
TRBJ1-1 | TRBV6-2/TRBV6-3 | CASSPREGNTEAFF
TRBJ1-2 | TRBV7-9 | CASGLNSYGYTF
TRBJ2-1 | TRBV5-4 | CASSFSGGNHNEQFF
TRBJ1-2 | TRBV3-1/TRBV3-2 | CASSQADRGHHYGYTF
TRBJ2-7 | TRBV5-1 | CASSLNGGPYYEQYF
TRBJ1-2 | TRBV11-2 | CASSLDLIGDGGGYTF
TRBJ1-6 | TRBV6-2/TRBV6-3 | CASSSALTRDYNSPLHF
TRBJ1-2 | TRBV7-9 | CASSLSLTGPRAGGYTF
TRBJ2-1 | TRBV6-5 | CASTDGGSSYNEQFF
TRBJ2-5 | TRBV14 | CASSPNRGTQETQYF
TRBJ2-3 | TRBV30 | CAWSPSGGWVGTQYF
TRBJ2-7 | TRBV7-2 | CASSLAGQHYEQYF
TRBJ1-1 | TRBV15 | CATARQGANTEAFF
TRBJ1-1 | TRBV4-1 | CASSQGYRGMNTEAFF
TRBJ1-4 | TRBV5-1 | CASSSGQLATNEKLFF
TRBJ1-2 | TRBV4-1 | CASSQSTVYGYGYTF
TRBJ1-6 | TRBV5-1 | CASGELGGTGLLVNSPLHF
TRBJ1-1 | TRBV4-1 | CASSPNPGQQNTEAFF
TRBJ1-5 | TRBV19 | CASRTEYSNQPQHF
TRBJ2-1 | TRBV6-5 | CASSYSGVGNEQFF
TRBJ1-2 | TRBV19 | CASNGQSGYTF
TRBJ1-2 | TRBV7-2 | CASSLGGTAIYGYTF
TRBJ2-1 | TRBV10-3 | CAIRAAGAYNEQFF
TRBJ1-5 | TRBV24-1 | CATSGGLNQPQHF
TRBJ1-1 | TRBV7-2 | CASSLVGQGKAFF
TRBJ2-3 | TRBV5-6 | CASSSSFSGGPPDTQYF
TRBJ1-4 | TRBV9 | CASSVAPTREKLFF
TRBJ2-1 | TRBV10-3 | CAITENPQGIYEQFF
TRBJ1-4 | TRBV12-5 | CASGSGSGDGTARRKLFF
TRBJ1-6 | TRBV5-1 | CASSLGPVPSYNSPLHF
TRBJ1-1 | TRBV7-3 | CASSSGPIKGGSTEAFF
TRBJ2-2 | TRBV5-8 | CASSPPGHFLNTGELFF
TRBJ2-3 | TRBV7-3 | CASRERVTTDTQYF
TRBJ1-3 | TRBV7-3 | CASSLTEVSGNTIYF
TRBJ1-2 | TRBV3-1/TRBV3-2 | CASSATSNYGYTF
TRBJ1-1 | TRBV7-2 | CASSFRLKAARGTEAFF
TRBJ2-5 | TRBV6-5 | CASSPPGMLQETQYF
TRBJ1-5 | TRBV21-1 | CASSMLLAHWHHQPQRF
TRBJ2-7 | TRBV12-5 | CASGLSRDSGEQYF
TRBJ2-5 | TRBV18 | CASSLNRGEETQYF
TRBJ1-1 | TRBV5-1 | CASSLAGGRDEAFF
TRBJ1-1 | TRBV19 | CASSPPRRGTEAFF
TRBJ2-3 | TRBV11-2 | CASSFGGGFSTDTQYF
TRBJ1-5 | TRBV2 | CASSHLLQGQGAQPQHF
TRBJ1-1 | TRBV7-2 | CASSPFQGADEAFF
TRBJ2-1 | TRBV6-5 | CASSPRGQMNEQFF
TRBJ1-2 | TRBV19 | CASSNQGTGYGYTF
TRBJ2-2 | TRBV7-3 | CASSLMAGNTGELFF
TRBJ1-2 | TRBV9 | CASRRTGLNYGYTF
TRBJ2-7 | TRBV7-2 | CASSLVKGAREQYF
TRBJ2-7 | TRBV30 | CAWRGDIYEQYF
TRBJ2-5 | TRBV27 | CASSKQGWETQYF